This TCR beta chain originates from a study of blood T cell repertoires in COVID-19. Looking at the study overall: Researchers got acute and convalescent COVID-19 samples from the United States, Italy and Spain. From T cells, B-cell-depleted T cells, or PBMCs came the material, which was cDNA or gDNA.

TCRdb keeps only in-frame clones here, not all; method: immunoSEQ multiplex PCR. The sample has approximately 250,000 clones; about 91% are singletons. This clone turned up a few times. Participants were aged roughly 18 to 100 years from about two dozen US areas. Cohort assignment relied on participant-reported clinical history. The clonotype was recovered from a woman in her thirties or forties with acute COVID-19. Specimen: PBMCs or T cells enriched from blood (not recorded which).

In DNA, the CDR3 is TGCGCCAGCAGCCAGCACGGACTCCTGGCCACTGAAGCTTTCTTT. Protein: CASSQHGLLATEAFF. The rearrangement links TRBV4-3 to TRBJ1-1; D ambiguous. The V gene lost 3 bases and the J gene lost 4 bases, with 15 bases spanning the gap. Per germline, CDR1 LGHNA and CDR2 YSLEER. CDR3 length: 15 amino acids.